This T cell receptor beta chain was found in a study of T cell repertoires in cytomegalovirus infection. About the study: Public TCR beta signatures were indicative of both CMV infection and a matching HLA type.

MiXCR, run by TCRdb on the reads, gives a single entry per CDR3 protein. The sample has about 180,000 distinct CDR3 sequences; around 14% are singletons. After removal of 2 bases from V and 5 bases from J, the junction contained 7 bases not matched to a gene. The CDR3 is made up of 16 amino acids. Regarding the study as a whole: The response measured ex vivo was dominated by TCR beta clonotypes (HLA-C-restricted and CMV-specific). Accumulated public TCR beta family frequency recognized individuals carrying CMV together with the relevant HLA.

Turning to this clonotype: What it binds is not known.

The rearrangement joins TRBV12-3 or TRBV12-4 to TRBJ2-1; 9 positions agree with TRBD1. The TCR comes from a human donor in good health (CMV status not recorded). Some clones in this sample may be carry-over from other donors' samples. What was sequenced was PBMCs. CDR3: CASSLRGQGRHNEQFF. In DNA, the CDR3 is TGTGCCAGCAGTTTACGCGGACAGGGGCGGCACAATGAGCAGTTCTTC.